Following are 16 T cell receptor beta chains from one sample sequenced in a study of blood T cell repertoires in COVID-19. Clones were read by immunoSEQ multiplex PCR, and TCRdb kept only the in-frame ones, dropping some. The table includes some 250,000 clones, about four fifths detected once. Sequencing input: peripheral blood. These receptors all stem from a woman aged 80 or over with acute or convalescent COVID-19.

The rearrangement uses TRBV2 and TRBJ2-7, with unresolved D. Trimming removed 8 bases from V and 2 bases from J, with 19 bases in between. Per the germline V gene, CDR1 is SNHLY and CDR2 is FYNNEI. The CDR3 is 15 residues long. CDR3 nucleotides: TGTGCCAGCCAGATGGATGGCGGCACTCCCTACGAGCAGTACTTC. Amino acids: CASQMDGGTPYEQYF.

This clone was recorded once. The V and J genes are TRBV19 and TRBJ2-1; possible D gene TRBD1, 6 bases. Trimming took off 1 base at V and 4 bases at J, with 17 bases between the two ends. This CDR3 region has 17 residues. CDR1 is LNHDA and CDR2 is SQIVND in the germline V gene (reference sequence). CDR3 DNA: TGTGCCAGTAGTATAGTGGGCACAGGGCTAGGTTACAATGAGCAGTTCTTC. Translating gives CASSIVGTGLGYNEQFF. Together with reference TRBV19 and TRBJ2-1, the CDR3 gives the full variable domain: DGGITQSPKYLFRKEGQNVTLSCEQNLNHDAMYWYRQDPGQGLRLIYYSQIVNDFQKGDIAEGYSVSREKKESFPLTVTSAQKNPTAFYLCASSIVGTGLGYNEQFFGPGTRLTVL.

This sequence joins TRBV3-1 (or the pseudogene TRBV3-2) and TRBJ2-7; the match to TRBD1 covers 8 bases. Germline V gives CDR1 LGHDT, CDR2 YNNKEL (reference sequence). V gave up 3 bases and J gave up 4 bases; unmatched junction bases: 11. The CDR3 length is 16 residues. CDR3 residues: CASSQRTGPLGYEQYF. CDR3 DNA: TGTGCCAGCAGCCAGAGGACAGGGCCATTAGGTTACGAGCAGTACTTC.

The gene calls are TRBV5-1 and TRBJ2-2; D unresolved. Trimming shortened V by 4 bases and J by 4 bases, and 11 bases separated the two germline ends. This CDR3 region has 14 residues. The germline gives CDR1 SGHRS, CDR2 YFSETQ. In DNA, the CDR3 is TGCGCCAGCAGCCGCTCGGGTACCACCGGGGAGCTGTTTTTT. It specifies CASSRSGTTGELFF.

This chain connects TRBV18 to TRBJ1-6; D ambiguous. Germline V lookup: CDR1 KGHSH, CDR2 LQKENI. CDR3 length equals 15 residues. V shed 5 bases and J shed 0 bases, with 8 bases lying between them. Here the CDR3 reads CASSVFPSYNSPLHF. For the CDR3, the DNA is TGTGCCAGCTCAGTATTTCCCTCCTATAATTCACCCCTCCACTTT.

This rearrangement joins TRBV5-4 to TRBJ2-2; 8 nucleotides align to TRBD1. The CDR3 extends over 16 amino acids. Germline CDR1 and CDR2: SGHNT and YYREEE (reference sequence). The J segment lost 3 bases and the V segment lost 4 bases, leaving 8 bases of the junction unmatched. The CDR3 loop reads CASSPGGLGYTGELFF. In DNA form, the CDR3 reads TGTGCCAGCAGCCCAGGGGGCCTCGGATACACCGGGGAGCTGTTTTTT.

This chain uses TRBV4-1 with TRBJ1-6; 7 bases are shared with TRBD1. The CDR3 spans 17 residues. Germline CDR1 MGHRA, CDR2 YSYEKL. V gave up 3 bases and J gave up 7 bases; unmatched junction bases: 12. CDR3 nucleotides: TGCGCCAGCAGCCAGAGGACCCCAGGGGGTGTAAATTCACCCCTCCACTTT. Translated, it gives CASSQRTPGGVNSPLHF.

This chain's CDR3 is CASRKQGAGTGELFF. CDR3 bases: TGTGCCAGCAGGAAACAGGGGGCAGGAACCGGGGAGCTGTTTTTT. This rearrangement joins TRBV6-5 to TRBJ2-2; TRBD1 matches 9 bases. The germline gives CDR1 MNHEY, CDR2 SVGAGI. The CDR3 is made up of 15 amino acids. V shed 6 bases and J 5 bases; nucleotides not matched to a gene: 7.

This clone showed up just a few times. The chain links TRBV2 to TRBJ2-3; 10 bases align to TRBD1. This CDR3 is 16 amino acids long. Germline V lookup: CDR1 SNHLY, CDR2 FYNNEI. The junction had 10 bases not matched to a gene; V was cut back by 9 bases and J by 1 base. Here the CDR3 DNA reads TGTGCCAGTTCGAGGGACAGGGGTTTAGGCACAGATACGCAGTATTTT. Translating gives CASSRDRGLGTDTQYF. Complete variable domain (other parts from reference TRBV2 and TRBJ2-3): EPEVTQTPSHQVTQMGQEVILRCVPISNHLYFYWYRQILGQKVEFLVSFYNNEISEKSEIFDDQFSVERPDGSNFTLKIRSTKLEDSAMYFCASSRDRGLGTDTQYFGPGTRLTVL.

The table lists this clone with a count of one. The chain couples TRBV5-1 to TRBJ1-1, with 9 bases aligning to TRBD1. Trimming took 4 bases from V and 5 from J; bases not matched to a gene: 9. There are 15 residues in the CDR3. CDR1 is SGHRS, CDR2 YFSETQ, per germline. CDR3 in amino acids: CASSRGDRVSTEAFF. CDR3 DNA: TGCGCCAGCAGCCGGGGGGACAGGGTCTCTACTGAAGCTTTCTTT.

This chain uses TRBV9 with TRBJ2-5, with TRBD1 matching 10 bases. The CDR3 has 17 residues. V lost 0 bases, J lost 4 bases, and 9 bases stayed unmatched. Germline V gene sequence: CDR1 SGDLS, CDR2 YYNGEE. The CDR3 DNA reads TGTGCCAGCAGCGTAGCACCGGGACAGGGGACGGGAGAGACCCAGTACTTC. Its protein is CASSVAPGQGTGETQYF.

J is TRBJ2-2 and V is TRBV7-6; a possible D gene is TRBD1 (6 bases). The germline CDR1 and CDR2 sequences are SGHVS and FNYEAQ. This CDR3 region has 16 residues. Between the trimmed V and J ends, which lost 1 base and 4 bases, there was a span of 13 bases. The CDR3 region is CASSLGGQGFTGELFF. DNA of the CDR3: TGTGCCAGCAGCTTAGGGGGGCAGGGCTTCACCGGGGAGCTGTTTTTT.

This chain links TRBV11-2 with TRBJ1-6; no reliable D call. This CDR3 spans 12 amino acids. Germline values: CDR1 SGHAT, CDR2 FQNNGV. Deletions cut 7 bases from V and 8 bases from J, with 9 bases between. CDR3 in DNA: TGTGCCAGCACATCGCGGGATTCACCCCTCCACTTT. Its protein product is CASTSRDSPLHF.

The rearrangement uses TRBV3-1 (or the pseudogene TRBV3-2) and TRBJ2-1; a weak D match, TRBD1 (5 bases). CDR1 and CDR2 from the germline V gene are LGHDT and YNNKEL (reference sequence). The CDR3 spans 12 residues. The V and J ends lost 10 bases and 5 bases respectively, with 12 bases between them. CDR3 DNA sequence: TGTGCCACCTCCGACAGAAACAATGAGCAGTTCTTC. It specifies CATSDRNNEQFF.

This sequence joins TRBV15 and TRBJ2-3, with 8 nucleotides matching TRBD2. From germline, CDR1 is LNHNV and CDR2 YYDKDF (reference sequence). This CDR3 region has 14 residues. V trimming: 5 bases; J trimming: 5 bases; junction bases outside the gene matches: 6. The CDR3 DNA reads TGTGCCACCAGCCAAGGACTAGCTAGAGATACGCAGTATTTT. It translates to CATSQGLARDTQYF.

CDR3 coding DNA: TGTGCCATCAGAAAGGGACAGGGGAGCTATGGCTACACCTTC. Its protein product is CAIRKGQGSYGYTF. This chain links TRBV10-3 with TRBJ1-2, with TRBD1 matching 10 bases. Germline loops: CDR1 ENHRY, CDR2 SYGVKD. J lost 4 bases, V lost 6 bases, and 5 bases had no gene match. The CDR3 contains 14 residues.